These T cell receptor beta chains were read from a single sample in a study of blood T cell repertoires in COVID-19. Profiling relied on immunoSEQ multiplex PCR, and the TCRdb table lists in-frame clones only, not all of them. The table has a few hundred thousand clones, about 88% seen once. Sequences were obtained from PBMCs or T cells enriched from blood (not recorded which). These receptors were collected from a woman aged 18-29 years who had been exposed to COVID-19. Both conserved end residues are part of each CDR3. The D gene is left open where the match is weak. Clone size is not always given. Where it is, it says once, few, many or a class for expanded clones.

d_gene,v_gene,abundance,j_gene,CDR3nt,CDR3aa
NA,TRBV19,NA,TRBJ2-7,TGTGCCGGAAGCCCGGGGATAGGCTACGAGCAGTACTTC,CAGSPGIGYEQYF
NA,TRBV3-1/TRBV3-2,NA,TRBJ2-3,TGTGCCAGCAGCATTCACTGGAGCACAGATACGCAGTATTTT,CASSIHWSTDTQYF
TRBD2,TRBV18,NA,TRBJ2-7,TGTGCCAGCTCACCACCCGCTAGCGGGTCCTACGAGCAGTACTTC,CASSPPASGSYEQYF
NA,TRBV2,NA,TRBJ1-4,TGTGCCAGTCGGGTGGTGACAACTAATGAAAAACTGTTTTTT,CASRVVTTNEKLFF
NA,TRBV3-1/TRBV3-2,NA,TRBJ1-2,TGTGCCAGCAGCCAGGACAGATATGGCTACACCTTC,CASSQDRYGYTF
NA,TRBV7-2,NA,TRBJ1-1,TGTGCCAGCAGCTTAGAACCGGGAAGTGACACTGAAGCTTTCTTT,CASSLEPGSDTEAFF
NA,TRBV10-3,NA,TRBJ2-3,TGTGCCATTAGGGGTAGCACAGATACGCAGTATTTT,CAIRGSTDTQYF
TRBD1,TRBV12-3/TRBV12-4,NA,TRBJ2-2,TGTGCCAGCAGTAGACAGGGCTCCGGGGAGCTGTTTTTT,CASSRQGSGELFF
NA,TRBV3-1/TRBV3-2,NA,TRBJ1-6,TGTGCCAGCAGCCCTATTGCGGGGGCGAATTCACCCCTCCACTTT,CASSPIAGANSPLHF
TRBD1,TRBV3-1/TRBV3-2,NA,TRBJ2-3,TGTGCCAGCAGCCAGGTACAGGGGGCTACGCAGTATTTT,CASSQVQGATQYF
NA,TRBV30,once,TRBJ1-6,TGTGCCTGGAGTGAAGCTCCGAATTCACCCCTCCACTTT,CAWSEAPNSPLHF
NA,TRBV29-1,NA,TRBJ1-2,TGCAGCGCTTCCGAGTCAGGAACCTATGGCTACACCTTC,CSASESGTYGYTF
TRBD2,TRBV11-2,NA,TRBJ2-5,TGTGCCAGCAGCTTATCTAGCGGGGGGGCCGAGGTATACGAGACCCAGTACTTC,CASSLSSGGAEVYETQYF
NA,TRBV7-9,NA,TRBJ1-1,TGTGCCAGCAGCTTAGTCGGTCACAGGATTGAAGCTTTCTTT,CASSLVGHRIEAFF
NA,TRBV27,few,TRBJ2-7,NA,CASSSSWSTYEQYF
NA,TRBV5-8,NA,TRBJ1-2,TGTGCCAGCAGCTTCCCTGACAGGAGTGGCTACACCTTC,CASSFPDRSGYTF
TRBD1,TRBV24-1,NA,TRBJ1-1,TGTGCCACCAGTGACCCGGGACAGGGCACTGAAGCTTTCTTT,CATSDPGQGTEAFF
TRBD1,TRBV5-1,NA,TRBJ2-7,TGCGCCAGCAGCTTGGTGGGGGACAGGGGGCTCGACGAGCAGTACTTC,CASSLVGDRGLDEQYF
TRBD1,TRBV18,NA,TRBJ1-2,TGTGCCAGCTCACCGACCCAAGACAGGGAGGTTCGTGGCTACACCTTC,CASSPTQDREVRGYTF
NA,TRBV28,NA,TRBJ1-1,TGTGCCAGCCGGGGAATAGATGCGAACACTGAAGCTTTCTTT,CASRGIDANTEAFF
TRBD1,TRBV2,NA,TRBJ1-3,TGTGCCAGCCTGACCCGGGACAGGAACTCTGGAAACACCATATATTTT,CASLTRDRNSGNTIYF
TRBD2,TRBV19,NA,TRBJ2-2,TGTGCCAGTAGTACTAGCGGGATGAACACCGGGGAGCTGTTTTTT,CASSTSGMNTGELFF
NA,TRBV19,few,TRBJ1-2,TGTGCCAGTAGTATGACAGCTGAGCGTAACTATGGCTACACCTTC,CASSMTAERNYGYTF
TRBD2,TRBV6-5,NA,TRBJ2-3,TGTGCCAGCTCCGACAGACTAGCTGGCACAGATACGCAGTATTTT,CASSDRLAGTDTQYF
NA,TRBV29-1,NA,TRBJ2-1,TGCAGCGCCGCTACGGGAGTATCCTACAATGAGCAGTTCTTC,CSAATGVSYNEQFF
TRBD2,TRBV5-1,NA,TRBJ2-7,TGCGCCAGCAGCTTGGGGTCTAGCGGAACCTACGAGCAGTACTTC,CASSLGSSGTYEQYF
TRBD1,TRBV28,few,TRBJ1-5,TGTGCCAGCAGTTCCCGGGACAGGGGGCTTGACCGGCCCCAGCATTTT,CASSSRDRGLDRPQHF
TRBD1,TRBV7-2,NA,TRBJ1-5,TGTGCCAGCAGCCTCGACAGGGACCGGAATCAGCCCCAGCATTTT,CASSLDRDRNQPQHF
TRBD1,TRBV28,NA,TRBJ2-2,TGTGCCAGCAGTTGGGGACAGGCGAACACCGGGGAGCTGTTTTTT,CASSWGQANTGELFF
TRBD1,TRBV7-7,NA,TRBJ1-3,TGTGCTAGCAGTTCAGGGACAGAGAACACCATATATTTT,CASSSGTENTIYF
TRBD1,TRBV5-1,few,TRBJ2-1,TGCGCCAGCAGCAGCGGACAGGGGGGCTACAATGAGCAGTTCTTC,CASSSGQGGYNEQFF
NA,TRBV28,once,TRBJ1-3,TGTGCCAGCAGAAGGGTGGGGGGGAGCTCTGGAAACACCATATATTTT,CASRRVGGSSGNTIYF
TRBD2,TRBV27,NA,TRBJ2-7,TGTGCCAGCAGTTTTCCCCATGGTAGCGGGAGGCTCGGCCTCTACGAGCAGTACTTC,CASSFPHGSGRLGLYEQYF
TRBD2,TRBV11-3,NA,TRBJ2-2,TGTGCCAGCAGCTTACTAGCGGGGGGGCCCCCCGGGGAGCTGTTTTTT,CASSLLAGGPPGELFF
NA,TRBV28,NA,TRBJ1-6,TGTGCCAGCAGTTTGGGTCAGCGTAATTCACCCCTCCACTTT,CASSLGQRNSPLHF
TRBD1,TRBV7-9,NA,TRBJ1-1,TGTGCCAGCAGATACATACAGGGGACTGAAGCTTTCTTT,CASRYIQGTEAFF
NA,TRBV9,NA,TRBJ2-1,TGTGCCAGCAGCGTAGAAGAAGAGCTGGGGGCGCTCTACAATGAGCAGTTCTTC,CASSVEEELGALYNEQFF
TRBD1,TRBV5-4,NA,TRBJ1-1,TGTGCCAGCAGCTTGTGGGGGACAGGGAAACTTACTGAAGCTTTCTTT,CASSLWGTGKLTEAFF
NA,TRBV28,NA,TRBJ1-2,TGTGCCAGCAGTTTCCAGGGTCACTATGGCTACACCTTC,CASSFQGHYGYTF
TRBD1,TRBV28,NA,TRBJ1-6,TGTGCCAGCAGCCATCCAGACAGGGACAATTCACCCCTCCACTTT,CASSHPDRDNSPLHF
NA,TRBV23-1,NA,TRBJ1-5,TGCGCCAGCAGTCAATCATCAGCGGACCTCAGGCCAGGCCAGCCCCAGCATTTT,CASSQSSADLRPGQPQHF
NA,TRBV4-1,few,TRBJ1-1,TGCGCCAGCAGCCAAGGGCTTTCCCCTGAAGCTTTCTTT,CASSQGLSPEAFF
NA,TRBV3-1/TRBV3-2,NA,TRBJ1-2,TGTGCCAGCAGCCAAGGGCCCGGGTTTGGCTACACCTTC,CASSQGPGFGYTF
NA,TRBV28,NA,TRBJ2-6,TGTGCCAGCAGTTTATGGTCTTGGGGGCTAGGGGCCAACGTCCTGACTTTC,CASSLWSWGLGANVLTF
NA,TRBV7-2,NA,TRBJ2-7,TGTGCCAGCAGCTTACGCTTAGTGGAGAACGAGCAGTACTTC,CASSLRLVENEQYF
TRBD2,TRBV7-8,NA,TRBJ2-3,TGTGCCAGCAGCTTAAAGTCTAGCGGGGGGCCAGATACGCAGTATTTT,CASSLKSSGGPDTQYF
NA,TRBV1,once,TRBJ2-1,TGCACCAGCAGCAGCGGTGAGCAGTTCTTC,CTSSSGEQFF
NA,TRBV3-1/TRBV3-2,NA,TRBJ1-4,TGTGCCAGCAGCCAGTACACCCGGGGGGTTGAAAAACTGTTTTTT,CASSQYTRGVEKLFF
TRBD2,TRBV3-1/TRBV3-2,NA,TRBJ2-5,TGTGCCAGCAGCCGACCCCTCCTAGCGGGGGCAGAGACCCAGTACTTC,CASSRPLLAGAETQYF
NA,TRBV20-1,NA,TRBJ2-7,TGCAGTGCTAGTCAGGGTCCTGGGGAGCAGTACTTC,CSASQGPGEQYF
NA,TRBV4-2,NA,TRBJ2-7,TGTGCCAGCAGCCAAGTTAGTGGTAGCTCCTACGAGCAGTACTTC,CASSQVSGSSYEQYF
NA,TRBV6-5,NA,TRBJ2-5,TGTGCCAGCAGACCCCGCGGGGCGGGTGAGACCCAGTACTTC,CASRPRGAGETQYF
NA,TRBV20-1,NA,TRBJ1-5,TGCAGTGCTAGTCAGGGGAATAAGAATCAGCCCCAGCATTTT,CSASQGNKNQPQHF
TRBD1,TRBV10-2,NA,TRBJ1-5,TGCGCCAGCAGTGAGTCGAAGCGGGACAGGGTCAATCAGCCCCAGCATTTT,CASSESKRDRVNQPQHF
TRBD1,TRBV2,NA,TRBJ1-2,TGTGCCAGCGAAGGACAGGAAGGATTTAACTATGGCTACACCTTC,CASEGQEGFNYGYTF